This TCR beta chain appears in the sequencing data of a study of identical twins. TCRdb itself ran the 5' RACE reads through MiXCR, one entry per CDR3 protein. The sample has roughly 630,000 distinct CDR3 sequences; just over 7% are singletons. Germline CDR1 SGDLS, CDR2 YYNGEE. The CDR3 sequence is 15 residues long. After removal of 2 bases from V and 5 bases from J, the junction contained 6 bases not matched to a gene. This clonotype occurred many times. The sample was also linked to a second study, of yellow fever vaccine responses in identical twins.

Sequences were obtained from PBMCs. This TCR derives from a woman aged 18-30 years in good health. The chain employs TRBV9 and TRBJ2-5; 10 positions match TRBD2. The CDR3 bases are TGTGCCAGCAGCGTCACAGCGGGAGGGCGCGAGACCCAGTACTTC. Translating it yields CASSVTAGGRETQYF.